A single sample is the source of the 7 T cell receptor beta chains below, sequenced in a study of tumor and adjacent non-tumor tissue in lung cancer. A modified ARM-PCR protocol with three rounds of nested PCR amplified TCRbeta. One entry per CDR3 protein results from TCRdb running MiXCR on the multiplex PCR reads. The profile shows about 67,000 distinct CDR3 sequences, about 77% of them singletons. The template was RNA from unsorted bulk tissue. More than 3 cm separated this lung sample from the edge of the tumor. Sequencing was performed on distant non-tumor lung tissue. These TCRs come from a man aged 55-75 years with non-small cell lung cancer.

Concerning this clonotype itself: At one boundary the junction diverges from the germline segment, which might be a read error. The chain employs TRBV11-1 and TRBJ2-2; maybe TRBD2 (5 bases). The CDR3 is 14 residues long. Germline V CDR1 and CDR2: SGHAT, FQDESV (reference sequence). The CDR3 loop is CASCYTSGTGELLF. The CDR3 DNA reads TGTGCCAGTTGCTATACTAGTGGCACCGGGGAGCTTCTTTTT.

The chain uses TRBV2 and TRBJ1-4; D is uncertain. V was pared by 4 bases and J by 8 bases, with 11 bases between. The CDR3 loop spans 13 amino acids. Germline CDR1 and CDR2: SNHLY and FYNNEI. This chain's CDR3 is CASSVEEQEKLFF. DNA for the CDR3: TGTGCCAGCAGTGTTGAAGAGCAAGAAAAACTGTTTTTT.

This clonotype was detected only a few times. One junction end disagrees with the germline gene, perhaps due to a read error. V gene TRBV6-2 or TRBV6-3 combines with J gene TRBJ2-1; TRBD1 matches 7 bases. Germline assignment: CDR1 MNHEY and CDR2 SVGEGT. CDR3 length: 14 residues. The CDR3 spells CASNRQGSYNEQFF. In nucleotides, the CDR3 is TGCGCCAGCAATAGACAGGGCTCCTACAATGAGCAATTCTTC.

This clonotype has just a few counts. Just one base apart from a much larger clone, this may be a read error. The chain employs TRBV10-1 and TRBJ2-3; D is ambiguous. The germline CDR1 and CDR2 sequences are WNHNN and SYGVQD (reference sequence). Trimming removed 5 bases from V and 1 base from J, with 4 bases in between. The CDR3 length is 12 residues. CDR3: CASSRGTDTQYF. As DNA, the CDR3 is TGCGCCAGCAGTAGGGGCACAGATACGCAGTATTTT.

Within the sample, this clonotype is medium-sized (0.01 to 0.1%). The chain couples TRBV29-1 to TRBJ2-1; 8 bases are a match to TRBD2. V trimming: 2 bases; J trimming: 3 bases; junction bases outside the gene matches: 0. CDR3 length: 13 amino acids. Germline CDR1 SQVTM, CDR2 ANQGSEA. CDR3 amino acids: CSVELAGYNEQFF. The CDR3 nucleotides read TGCAGCGTTGAACTAGCGGGCTACAATGAGCAGTTCTTC.

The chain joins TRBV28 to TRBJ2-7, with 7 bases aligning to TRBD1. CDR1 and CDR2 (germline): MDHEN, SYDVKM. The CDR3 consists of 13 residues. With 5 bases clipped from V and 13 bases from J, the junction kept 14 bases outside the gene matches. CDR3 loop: CASSPGTDYEYYF. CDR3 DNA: TGTGCCAGCAGTCCCGGGACAGACTACGAGTACTACTTC.

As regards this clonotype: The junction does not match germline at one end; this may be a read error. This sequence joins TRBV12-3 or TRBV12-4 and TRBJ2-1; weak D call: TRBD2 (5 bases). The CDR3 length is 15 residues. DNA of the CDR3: TGTGCCACCAGTCCTAGTGGGAGTCTTTTCAATGGGCAGTTCTTC. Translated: CATSPSGSLFNGQFF.